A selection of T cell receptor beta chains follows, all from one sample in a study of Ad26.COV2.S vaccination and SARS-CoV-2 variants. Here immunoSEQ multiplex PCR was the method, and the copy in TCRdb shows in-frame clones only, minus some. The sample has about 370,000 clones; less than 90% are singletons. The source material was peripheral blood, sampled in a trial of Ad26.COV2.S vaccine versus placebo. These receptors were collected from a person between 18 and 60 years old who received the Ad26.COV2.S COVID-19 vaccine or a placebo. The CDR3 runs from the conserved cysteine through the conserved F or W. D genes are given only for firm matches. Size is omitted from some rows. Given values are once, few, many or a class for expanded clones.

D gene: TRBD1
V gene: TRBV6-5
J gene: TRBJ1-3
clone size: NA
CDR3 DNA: TGTGCCAGCAGTTACTCTCAGGGGGCAGGTGGAAACACCATATATTTT
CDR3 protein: CASSYSQGAGGNTIYF

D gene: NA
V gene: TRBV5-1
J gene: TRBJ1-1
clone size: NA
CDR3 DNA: TGCGCCAGCAGCTCCGGGACACCGGGGAACACTGAAGCTTTCTTT
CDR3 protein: CASSSGTPGNTEAFF

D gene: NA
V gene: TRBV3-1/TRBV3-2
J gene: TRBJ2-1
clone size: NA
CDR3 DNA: TGTGCCAGCAGCCTACGGGGCGAGCAGTTCTTC
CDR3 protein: CASSLRGEQFF

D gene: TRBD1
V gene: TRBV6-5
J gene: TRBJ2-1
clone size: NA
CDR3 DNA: TGTGCCAGCAGCTGGGACAGGGATGTAAATGAGCAGTTCTTC
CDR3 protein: CASSWDRDVNEQFF

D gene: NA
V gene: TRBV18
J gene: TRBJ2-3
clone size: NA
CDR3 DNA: TGTGCCAGCTCACCCCCCAGGGCAGGGAATACCCCAGATACGCAGTATTTT
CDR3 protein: CASSPPRAGNTPDTQYF

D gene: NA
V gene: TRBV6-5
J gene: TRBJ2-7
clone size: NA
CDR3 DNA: TGTGCCAGCAGTTACCGGCCGACGGGAACCTACGAGCAGTACTTC
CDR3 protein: CASSYRPTGTYEQYF

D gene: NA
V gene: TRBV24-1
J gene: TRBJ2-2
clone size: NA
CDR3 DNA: TGTGCCACCAGTGACAAGAACACCGGGGAGCTGTTTTTT
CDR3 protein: CATSDKNTGELFF

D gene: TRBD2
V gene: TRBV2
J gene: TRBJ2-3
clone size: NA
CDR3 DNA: TGTGCCAGCAGTGAGTTTCTAGCGGCCACAGATACGCAGTATTTT
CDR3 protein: CASSEFLAATDTQYF

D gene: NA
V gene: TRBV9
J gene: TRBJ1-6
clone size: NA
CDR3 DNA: TGTGCCAGCAGCGCCCTTGCCCTGAATAATTCACCCCTCCACTTT
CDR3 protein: CASSALALNNSPLHF

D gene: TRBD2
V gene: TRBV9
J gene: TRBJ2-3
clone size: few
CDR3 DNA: TGTGCCAGCAGCCTAGCGGGGGGGTACACAGATACGCAGTATTTT
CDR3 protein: CASSLAGGYTDTQYF

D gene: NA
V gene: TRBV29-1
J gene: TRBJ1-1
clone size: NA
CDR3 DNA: TGCAGCGCCCTAAGGGGGGGAAACACTGAAGCTTTCTTT
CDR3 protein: CSALRGGNTEAFF

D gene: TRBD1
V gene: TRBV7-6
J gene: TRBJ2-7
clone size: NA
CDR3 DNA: TGTGCCAGCAGCCCCGGGACAGCCTCGGGCTCCTACGAGCAGTACTTC
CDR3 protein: CASSPGTASGSYEQYF

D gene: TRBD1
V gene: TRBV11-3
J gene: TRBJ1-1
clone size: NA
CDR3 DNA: TGTGCCAGCAGCGTCTCAGGGGGCTTGGCTGAAGCTTTCTTT
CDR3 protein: CASSVSGGLAEAFF

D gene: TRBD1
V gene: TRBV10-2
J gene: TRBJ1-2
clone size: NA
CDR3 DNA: TGCGCCAGCAGTTACGACAGGGGAAATGGCTACACCTTC
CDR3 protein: CASSYDRGNGYTF

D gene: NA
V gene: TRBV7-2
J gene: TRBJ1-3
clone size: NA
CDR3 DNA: TGTGCCAGCAGCTTAGGACCTTCGAACTCTGGAAACACCATATATTTT
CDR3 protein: CASSLGPSNSGNTIYF

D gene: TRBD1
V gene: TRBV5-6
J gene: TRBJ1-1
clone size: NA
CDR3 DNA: TGTGCCAGCACCCTACAGGGGTACACTGAAGCTTTCTTT
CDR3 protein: CASTLQGYTEAFF

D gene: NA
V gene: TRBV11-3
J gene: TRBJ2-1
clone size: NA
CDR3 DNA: TGTGCCAGCAGCTTAATAGGTTCACGCAATGAGCAGTTCTTC
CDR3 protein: CASSLIGSRNEQFF

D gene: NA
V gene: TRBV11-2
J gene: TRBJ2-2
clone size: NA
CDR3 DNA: TGTGCCAGCAGCTTTGGGAGGGGGTTCGGGGAGCTGTTTTTT
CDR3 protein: CASSFGRGFGELFF

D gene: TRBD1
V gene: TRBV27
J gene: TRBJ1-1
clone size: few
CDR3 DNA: TGTGCCAGCAGTCCCTCGACAGGGACTGAAGCTTTCTTT
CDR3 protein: CASSPSTGTEAFF

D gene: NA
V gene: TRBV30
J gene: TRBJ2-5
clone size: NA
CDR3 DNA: TGTGCCTGGAGTGTGCGAGAGACCCAGTACTTC
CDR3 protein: CAWSVRETQYF

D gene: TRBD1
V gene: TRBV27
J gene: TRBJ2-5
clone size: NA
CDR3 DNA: TGTGCCAGCAGTTTTGGGACAGGGGGGGGTGAGACCCAGTACTTC
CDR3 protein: CASSFGTGGGETQYF

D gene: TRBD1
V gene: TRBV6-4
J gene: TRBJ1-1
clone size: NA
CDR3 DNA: TGTGCCAGCAGTGACTCGAAGACAGGGGCCGCTCTCTACAACACTGAAGCTTTCTTT
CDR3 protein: CASSDSKTGAALYNTEAFF

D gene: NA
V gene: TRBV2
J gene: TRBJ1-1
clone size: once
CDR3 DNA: TGTGCCAGCAGTGAAGTGACAGAATACTGGTCTTTCTTT
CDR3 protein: CASSEVTEYWSFF

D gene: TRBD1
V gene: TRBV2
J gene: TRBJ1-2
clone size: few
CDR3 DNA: TGTGCCAGCCGCAGACAGGGGTCGGATGGCTACACCTTC
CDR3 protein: CASRRQGSDGYTF

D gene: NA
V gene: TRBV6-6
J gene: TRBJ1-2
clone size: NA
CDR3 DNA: TGTGCCAGCCTCAGCGGACAATCGGGAAACTATGGCTACACCTTC
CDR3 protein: CASLSGQSGNYGYTF

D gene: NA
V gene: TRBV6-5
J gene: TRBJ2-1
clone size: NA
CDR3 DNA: TGTGCCAGCAGTCGAGCCCGCAGCTCCTACAATGAGCAGTTCTTC
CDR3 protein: CASSRARSSYNEQFF

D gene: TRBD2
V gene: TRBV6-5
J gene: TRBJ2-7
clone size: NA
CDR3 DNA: TGTGCCAGCAGTTACGTAAGGGCGGGGGTAAAGTACTTC
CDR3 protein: CASSYVRAGVKYF

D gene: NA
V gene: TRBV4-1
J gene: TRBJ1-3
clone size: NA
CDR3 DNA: TGCGCCAGCAGCCAAGAAGAGCAATCCTCTGGAAACACCATATATTTT
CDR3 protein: CASSQEEQSSGNTIYF

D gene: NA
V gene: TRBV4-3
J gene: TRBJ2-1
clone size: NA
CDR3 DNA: TGCGCCAGCAGCCAGCTACGCAGGGTTTTGAGCAATGAGCAGTTCTTC
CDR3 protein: CASSQLRRVLSNEQFF

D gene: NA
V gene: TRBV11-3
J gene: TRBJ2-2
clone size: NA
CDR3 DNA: TGTGCCAGCAGCTTAGTAAGCCTCACCGGGGAGCTGTTTTTT
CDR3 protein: CASSLVSLTGELFF

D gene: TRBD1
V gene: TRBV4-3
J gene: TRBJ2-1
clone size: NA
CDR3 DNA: TGCGCCAGCAGCCAAGATCGCAGGGGGTCGCCGTTCTTC
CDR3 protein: CASSQDRRGSPFF

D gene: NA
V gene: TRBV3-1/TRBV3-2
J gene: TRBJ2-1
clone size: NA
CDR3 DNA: TGTGCCAGCAGCCAAGAAGGGGTAGTAACGGGATACAATGAGCAGTTCTTC
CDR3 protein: CASSQEGVVTGYNEQFF

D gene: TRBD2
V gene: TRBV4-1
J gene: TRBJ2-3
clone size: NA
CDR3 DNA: TGCGCCAGCAGCCAAGAGGCGGGGGGGCTTGGTACGCAGTATTTT
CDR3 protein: CASSQEAGGLGTQYF

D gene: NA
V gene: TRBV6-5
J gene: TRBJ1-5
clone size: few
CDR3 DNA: TGTGCCAGCAGCGCTGGGGCCCAACTCGATCAGCCCCAGCATTTT
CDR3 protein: CASSAGAQLDQPQHF

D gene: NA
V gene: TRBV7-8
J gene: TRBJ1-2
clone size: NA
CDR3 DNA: TGTGCCAGCAGCTTAAAGGAGAACTATGGCTACACCTTC
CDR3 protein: CASSLKENYGYTF

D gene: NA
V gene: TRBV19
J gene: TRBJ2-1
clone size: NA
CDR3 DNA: TGTGCCAGTAGCTGGGGAGACCTCTACAATGAGCAGTTCTTC
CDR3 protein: CASSWGDLYNEQFF

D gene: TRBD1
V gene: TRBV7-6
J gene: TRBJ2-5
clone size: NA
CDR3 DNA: TGTGCCAGCAGCTCGAACATTGGGACAGGGACAGAGACCCAGTACTTC
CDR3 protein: CASSSNIGTGTETQYF

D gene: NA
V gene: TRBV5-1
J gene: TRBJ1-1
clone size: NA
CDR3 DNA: TGCGCCAGCAGCTTGATAAGGCGGGCTCGGAACACTGAAGCTTTCTTT
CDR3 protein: CASSLIRRARNTEAFF

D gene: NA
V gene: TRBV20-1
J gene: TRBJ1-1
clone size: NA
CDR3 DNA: TGCAGTGCCCCCTGGGGCACTGAAGCTTTCTTT
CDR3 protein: CSAPWGTEAFF